This TCR beta chain was found in a study of control samples from healthy donors and cancer patients (dated by TCRdb to about 2020). Spanning cysteine to phenylalanine, the CDR3 consists of 16 amino acids. The DNA shown is the 48-base CDR3, in frame from base 1. Sequences SGHDT (CDR1) and YYEEEE (CDR2) are obtained from the germline V gene. V loses 0 bases at its end and J loses 2 bases; junction bases beyond the gene matches: 7. Libraries were built with the immunoSEQ multiplex PCR assay. TCRdb took this table from immuneACCESS and kept in-frame rearrangements with V and J called. Such tables lack part of the clones; where checked against another copy, unresolved V genes explain under half of the gap, and the rest is unexplained. This sample gives tens of thousands of clones in total; 85% to 95% of them show up just once. 2.4% of the sample lies in the top ten. Note on this clone: Its recognized antigen is unknown. The record has no base qualities; no much larger clone is one base away.

The sequence came from a man younger than 45 in good health. Sequencing input: blood. The sequence links TRBV5-6 to TRBJ2-7, with 8 central nucleotides matching TRBD1. The nucleotide sequence reads as follows: TGTGCCAGCAGCTTGGTAGGCAGGGGGCGTACCTACGAGCAGTACTTC. Translated, it reads CASSLVGRGRTYEQYF.